This is a list of T cell receptor beta chains from one sample in a study of glioma-infiltrating T cells after dendritic cell vaccination. The protocol was immunoSEQ multiplex PCR, while the TCRdb copy is restricted to in-frame clones and leaves out a portion. Seen here are tens of thousands of clones, 70% to 90% observed once, and the top ten hold over 2.5%. The material was blood, obtained before dendritic cell vaccination. Receptors were obtained from a human donor with glioblastoma. CDR3s include the opening cysteine and the closing phenylalanine or tryptophan. The order of the fields is V gene, J gene, clone size, D gene, CDR3 protein, CDR3 DNA. A D gene is named only where the DNA matches it firmly. A clone size is listed for some rows: how often the clone was seen (once, few, many), or a class if it is expanded.

>TRBV5-1|TRBJ2-2|NA|TRBD2
CASSHRTSGGSNTGELFF
TGCGCCAGCAGCCACCGGACTAGCGGGGGGTCAAACACCGGGGAGCTGTTTTTT
>TRBV5-1|TRBJ1-2|NA|NA
CASSLEAEVYGYTF
TGCGCCAGCAGCTTGGAGGCAGAGGTCTATGGCTACACCTTC
>TRBV19|TRBJ2-7|NA|NA
CASSTIQGPSYEQYF
TGTGCCAGTAGTACTATACAGGGCCCTTCCTACGAGCAGTACTTC
>TRBV28|TRBJ1-4|few|NA
CAMQGSTNEKLFF
TGTGCCATGCAGGGTTCAACTAATGAAAAACTGTTTTTT
>TRBV6-1|TRBJ2-3|NA|NA
CASCGDLWSDTQYF
TGTGCCAGCTGCGGGGACTTGTGGTCAGATACGCAGTATTTT
>TRBV7-3|TRBJ2-2|once|NA
CASSSPGLLTGELFF
TGTGCCAGCAGCTCGCCGGGACTTCTCACCGGGGAGCTGTTTTTT
>TRBV30|TRBJ2-1|NA|TRBD2
CAWAGLADNEQFF
TGTGCCTGGGCCGGACTAGCGGACAATGAGCAGTTCTTC
>TRBV27|TRBJ2-4|NA|NA
CASSTQGKNIQYF
TGTGCCAGCTCGACCCAGGGCAAAAACATTCAGTACTTC
>TRBV5-6|TRBJ1-6|NA|TRBD1
CASSFRGQGANSPLHF
TGTGCCAGCAGCTTCCGGGGACAGGGTGCGAATTCACCCCTCCACTTT
>TRBV30|TRBJ2-7|NA|NA
CAWSIGRVYEQYF
TGTGCCTGGAGTATAGGCAGGGTCTACGAGCAGTACTTC
>TRBV7-2|TRBJ2-2|NA|NA
CASSLTGYGGELFF
TGTGCCAGCAGCCTCACAGGGTATGGCGGGGAGCTGTTTTTT
>TRBV4-1|TRBJ2-2|NA|TRBD1
CASSPTGQGLNTGELFF
TGCGCCAGCAGCCCAACGGGACAGGGATTGAACACCGGGGAGCTGTTTTTT
>TRBV10-3|TRBJ1-2|NA|NA
CAISESGPYGYTF
TGTGCCATCAGTGAGTCGGGGCCCTATGGCTACACCTTC
>TRBV5-1|TRBJ2-5|NA|TRBD1
CASSLHATGIGETQYF
TGCGCCAGCAGCCTACACGCGACAGGGATCGGAGAGACCCAGTACTTC
>TRBV2|TRBJ2-7|NA|NA
CASSKGQPSYEQYF
TGTGCCAGCAGTAAAGGACAGCCTTCCTACGAGCAGTACTTC
>TRBV15|TRBJ1-1|once|TRBD1
CATTQRTGLGDTEAFF
TGTGCCACCACCCAAAGGACAGGGCTAGGGGACACTGAAGCTTTCTTT
>TRBV18|TRBJ2-7|NA|NA
CASSQGSSYEQYF
TGTGCCAGCTCCCAAGGGAGTTCCTACGAGCAGTACTTC
>TRBV10-3|TRBJ2-2|NA|TRBD2
CAISSGGARGTGELFF
TGTGCCATCAGCTCGGGAGGGGCGCGAGGCACCGGGGAGCTGTTTTTT
>TRBV5-4|TRBJ2-5|NA|TRBD2
CASSLAGVVKTQYF
TGTGCCAGCAGCTTAGCGGGGGTAGTGAAGACCCAGTACTTC
>TRBV7-2|TRBJ2-7|NA|NA
CASSVSTVSSYEQYF
TGTGCCAGCAGCGTATCGACTGTGAGCTCCTACGAGCAGTACTTC
>TRBV15|TRBJ2-2|NA|TRBD1
CATSRERKQGTAGELFF
TGTGCCACCAGCAGAGAACGGAAACAGGGGACGGCGGGGGAGCTGTTTTTT
>TRBV13|TRBJ2-7|few|TRBD1
CASSGGQESSYEQYF
TGTGCCAGCAGCGGAGGACAGGAGAGCTCCTACGAGCAGTACTTC
>TRBV6-4|TRBJ2-1|NA|TRBD1
CASSEYRGGGQGYNEQFF
TGTGCCAGCAGTGAATATAGGGGAGGAGGACAGGGTTACAATGAGCAGTTCTTC
>TRBV5-4|TRBJ1-3|few|TRBD1
CASSWTGAGNTIYF
TGTGCCAGCAGTTGGACAGGGGCGGGAAACACCATATATTTT